This T cell receptor (beta chain) was identified in a study of blood T cell repertoires in COVID-19. For the study at large: Sites in the United States, Italy and Spain provided acute and convalescent COVID-19 samples.

Germline loops: CDR1 MNHEY, CDR2 SVGAGI. Trimming removed 6 bases from V and 2 bases from J, with 11 bases in between. The CDR3 spans 13 residues. Libraries were prepared by immunoSEQ multiplex PCR; TCRdb keeps only in-frame clonotypes and omits some of them. This table has roughly 96,000 clones, 80% to 85% appearing once. This clone was seen a single time. The chain recombines TRBV6-5 with TRBJ2-7; D is undetermined. The receptor's source is a man between 60 and 75 years old with acute or convalescent COVID-19. The material sequenced was peripheral blood. The CDR3 reads CASSRTATYEQYV. CDR3 coding DNA: TGTGCCAGCAGCCGCACAGCAACCTACGAGCAGTACGTC.